These 7 T cell receptor beta chains share one sample of origin, sequenced in a study of blood T cell repertoires in COVID-19. Libraries were prepared by immunoSEQ multiplex PCR; TCRdb keeps only in-frame clonotypes and omits some of them. The data contain about 80,000 clones, 80% of them seen just once; the ten biggest clones take up about 5%. The sequenced material came from peripheral blood. These receptors came from a man in his fifties or sixties with active or convalescent COVID-19.

The rearrangement joins TRBV19 to TRBJ1-5, with D tentatively TRBD1 (6 bases). The CDR3 contains 15 residues. The V and J ends lost 5 bases and 1 base respectively, with 12 bases between them. Germline V gene lookup returns CDR1 LNHDA and CDR2 SQIVND (reference sequence). CDR3 amino acids: CASSHNRESNQPQHF. CDR3 in DNA: TGTGCCAGTAGTCATAACAGGGAGAGCAATCAGCCCCAGCATTTT.

The rearrangement links TRBV4-2 to TRBJ1-4; tentative D call: TRBD1 (5 bases). CDR1 and CDR2 (germline): LGHNA, YNFKEQ. V lost 5 bases, J lost 0 bases, and 10 bases lay in between. The CDR3 spans 15 residues. The CDR3 DNA is TGTGCCAGCAGCGTAACGACAGCAACTAATGAAAAACTGTTTTTT. This codes for CASSVTTATNEKLFF.

The chain has TRBV11-3 and TRBJ2-2; TRBD1 matches at 10 bases. The J segment lost 3 bases and the V segment lost 4 bases, leaving 11 bases of the junction unmatched. The CDR3 totals 18 residues. Germline lookup yields CDR1 SGHNT and CDR2 YENEEA. This CDR3 reads CASSSTVLGTGDTGELFF. DNA for the CDR3: TGTGCCAGCAGCTCTACCGTACTCGGGACAGGGGACACCGGGGAGCTGTTTTTT.

This CDR3 is CASSTDSPYGYTF. The CDR3, as DNA: TGTGCCAGCAGTACGGACAGTCCCTATGGCTACACCTTC. The genes are TRBV7-9 and TRBJ1-2; a weak D match, TRBD1 (6 bases). CDR1 is SEHNR and CDR2 is FQNEAQ in the germline V gene (reference sequence). V was cut by 6 bases and J by 4 bases, with 12 bases left in between. The CDR3 contains 13 residues.

The chain uses TRBV5-5 and TRBJ1-2; 9 bases match TRBD1. CDR3 length: 17 amino acids. CDR1 is SGHKS and CDR2 is YYEKEE in the germline V gene (reference sequence). Trimming removed 6 bases from V and 3 bases from J; junction bases left unmatched: 15. The CDR3: CASTDRDRAVKDYGYTF. As DNA, the CDR3 is TGTGCCAGCACAGACCGGGACAGGGCCGTTAAGGACTATGGCTACACCTTC.

The sample holds many counts of this clone. The V and J genes are TRBV7-9 and TRBJ1-3; 7 bases agree with TRBD1. The CDR3 spans 15 residues. CDR1 and CDR2 from the germline V gene are SEHNR and FQNEAQ (reference sequence). Trimming cost V 3 bases and J 1 base; bases outside gene matches: 3. CDR3 sequence: CASSLVQGSGNTIYF. CDR3 bases: TGTGCCAGCAGCTTGGTACAGGGGTCTGGAAACACCATATATTTT.

The chain recombines TRBV19 with TRBJ2-1; D remains ambiguous. Germline CDR1 and CDR2: LNHDA and SQIVND (reference sequence). This CDR3 comprises 12 residues. Deletions cut 3 bases from V and 5 bases from J, with 5 bases between. CDR3: CASSIRDNEQFF. In DNA, the CDR3 is TGTGCCAGTAGTATTCGGGACAATGAGCAGTTCTTC.